The present TCR beta chain was sequenced within a study of CD4 T cells in relation to SARS-CoV-2 and coronaviruses (dated by TCRdb to 2020 to 2023). Background for the entire study: The ViraFEST assay cultured PBMCs with antigen for more than eight days, then sequenced TCR beta CDR3s to find antigen-specific clonal expansions. The Adaptive Biotechnologies TCR-sequencing kit was used to sequence samples from three pre-COVID donors and the naive versus memory experiments, whereas other data were Illumina-based. At the level of individual TCR clonotypes, the study evaluated whether memory CD4+ T cells crossreact between the spike proteins of SARS-CoV-2 and those of common cold coronaviruses. HLA restriction was mapped for shared crossreactive spike epitopes using patient-derived lymphoblastoid cell lines. For other donors in the study, expansion assays were sequenced with a different, Illumina-based TCR-beta assay. An HIV-1 Nef peptide pool or a no-peptide culture served as the negative reference condition. General study outcomes and caveats: Pre-pandemic and post-infection samples were not both contributed by any donor, so tracing of the source of pre-existing responses was limited. Around two thirds of donors had memory CD4+ clonotypes that crossrecognized SARS-CoV-2 and at least one common cold coronavirus spike. Compared with monoreactive clones, crossreactive clones had significantly weaker SARS-CoV-2-driven expansion, a result consistent with antigenic imprinting. Crossreactivity analysis was centred on spike protein, so crossreactivity against other viral proteins was not assessed. The study was constrained by small numbers of patients and of tested TCRs.

The protocol used for the library was the immunoSEQ multiplex PCR assay. As for the original processing: During preprocessing, nonproductive sequences were discarded, as were any CDR3s that did not begin with C, did not end with F or W, or were shorter than 7 amino acids. Antigen-specific clonotypes were called with the MANAFEST web app, based on expansion relative to reference and other culture wells. A clone was considered positive if significant expansion relative to the reference culture was observed in 2 of 3 replicate wells at an FDR below 0.05. Positive clones also required significant expansion versus all other tandem wells and an odds ratio above 5. Pairwise Levenshtein distance, computed with the stringdist R package after three terminal residues were trimmed from each end, was used as the measure of CDR3 homology. In TCRdb, the immuneACCESS table is reduced to in-frame sequences with V and J assigned. These tables do not hold every clone; where another copy was compared, an unresolved V gene accounts for under half, and the others remain unexplained. Clonal size and the V and J genes are those of that table, whereas D and trimming came from the DNA. A total of more than 9,500 clones appear in this sample, roughly 71% of them only once. 6% to 9.5% of the sample is held by the ten biggest clonotypes.

Worth noting for this clone: The target of this receptor is not known. No base-level quality is on record; no much larger clone is a single base apart.

The CDR3 covers 14 residues, taking in both the cysteine and the phenylalanine. Left in the record is the CDR3 DNA by itself, 42 bases read in frame from the first base. As encoded in the germline V gene, CDR1 is ENHRY while CDR2 is SYGVKD. The V and J ends are trimmed by 8 bases and 0 bases, leaving 13 bases between them. CD4+ T cells from unexposed donors were collected before the COVID-19 pandemic (2011-2018). Following 10 days of culture, the EasySep CD4+ T cell isolation kit was used to isolate CD4+ T cells. As cell numbers permitted, CD4+ T cells from unexposed donors were tested for reactivity to SARS-CoV-2 S and N and to four common cold coronavirus spike pools. About 1.9 million PBMCs per well were cultured in IMDM with approximately 4.8% human AB serum and about 10 IU/ml IL-2. Half of the culture medium was replaced with fresh IL-2-containing medium on days 3 and 7. In general, triplicate replicate wells were used for every peptide culture condition. Leukapheresis product for the unexposed donors was bought commercially. Ficoll-Paque PLUS gradient centrifugation was used to isolate PBMCs from leukapheresis product or whole blood. The PBMCs went either fresh into the expansion assay or into cryopreservation at -140 degrees C. The QIAamp Micro DNA Kit was used to extract genomic DNA from the CD4+ T cells.

The sequence is built from TRBV10-3 and TRBJ2-5, with TRBD2 perhaps the D gene, on 5 matching bases. This clonotype was sampled from a human donor in good health. Sequencing was done on a sample of CD4+ T cells from PBMCs, cultured in vitro. CDR3 loop: CAIGSRADQETQYF. The bases read TGTGCCATCGGCTCGCGGGCCGACCAAGAGACCCAGTACTTC.